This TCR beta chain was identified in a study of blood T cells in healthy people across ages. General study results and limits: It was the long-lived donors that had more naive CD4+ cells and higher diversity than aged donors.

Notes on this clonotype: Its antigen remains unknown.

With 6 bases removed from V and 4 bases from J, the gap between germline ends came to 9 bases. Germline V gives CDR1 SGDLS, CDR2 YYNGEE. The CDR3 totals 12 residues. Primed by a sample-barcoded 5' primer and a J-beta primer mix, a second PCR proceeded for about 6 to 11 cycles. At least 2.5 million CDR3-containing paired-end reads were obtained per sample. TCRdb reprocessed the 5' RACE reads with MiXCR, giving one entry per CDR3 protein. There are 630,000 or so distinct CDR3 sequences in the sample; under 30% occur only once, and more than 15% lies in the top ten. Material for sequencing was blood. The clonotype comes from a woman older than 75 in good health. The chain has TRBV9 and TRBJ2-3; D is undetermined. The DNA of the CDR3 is TGTGCCAGCAACGGACCAGCAGATACGCAGTATTTT. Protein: CASNGPADTQYF. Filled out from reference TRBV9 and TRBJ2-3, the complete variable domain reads DSGVTQTPKHLITATGQRVTLRCSPRSGDLSVYWYQQSLDQGLQFLIQYYNGEERAKGNILERFSAQQFPDLHSELNLSSLELGDSALYFCASNGPADTQYFGPGTRLTVL.